This T cell receptor beta chain was obtained from a study of graft-versus-host responses after intestinal transplantation. Across the study: The transplants performed in recipients were multivisceral, liver-intestinal, or isolated intestinal. The study gave all recipients anti-thymocyte globulin induction, then tacrolimus and steroids for three to four years. Study conclusions and caveats: GvH clones were identified in recipient marrow, with some first appearing in ileum or blood.

Clones were read by immunoSEQ multiplex PCR, and TCRdb kept only the in-frame ones, dropping some. Of about 85,000 clones listed, 82% were seen once; the top ten hold around 0.8%. The germline CDR1 and CDR2 sequences are SGHRS and YFSETQ. The CDR3 totals 15 residues. With 4 bases clipped from V and 0 bases from J, the junction kept 6 bases outside the gene matches. This clone was picked up a small number of times. Its antigen remains unidentified. This chain joins TRBV5-1 and TRBJ2-7; the match to TRBD1 covers 8 bases. This clonotype was sampled from a human donor who received an intestinal transplant. The sequences come from unstimulated CD4+ T cells sorted from spleen or lymph node cells, collected before intestinal transplant. In DNA, the CDR3 is TGCGCCAGCAGCGCACAGGGGGGAGGCTCCTACGAGCAGTACTTC. This codes for CASSAQGGGSYEQYF.